Presented here are 26 T cell receptor beta chains from one specimen sequenced in a study of blood T cells in healthy people across ages. With a J-beta primer mix and a sample-barcoded 5' primer, a second PCR ran about 6 to 11 cycles. Each CDR3 protein is one row after TCRdb ran MiXCR on the 5' RACE reads. In the table there are about 640,000 distinct CDR3 sequences, 58% of which are singletons. The sequencing sample was made of blood. The receptors originated from a man aged 60 to 69 in good health.

In its sample, this clonotype was seen once. Here the CDR3 reads CASSATDEQYF. The CDR3 DNA reads TGTGCCAGCAGCGCTACAGACGAGCAGTACTTC. This sequence joins TRBV3-1 and TRBJ2-7; D unclear. V was trimmed by 5 bases and J by 5 bases, leaving 7 bases between them. The CDR3 sequence is 11 residues long. Germline lookup yields CDR1 LGHDT and CDR2 YNNKEL (reference sequence).

This clonotype has only one observation. The CDR3 nucleotides read TGTGCCAGCAGTTACTGGGGGCGCGTCTCTAACGAGCAGTACTTC. Its translation is CASSYWGRVSNEQYF. The chain combines TRBV28 with TRBJ2-5; D might be TRBD1 (6 bases). The DNA end favors TRBJ2-7, so the J call may be wrong. The CDR3 is 15 residues long. Germline V gene lookup returns CDR1 MDHEN and CDR2 SYDVKM.

The chain recombines TRBV12-3 or TRBV12-4 with TRBJ1-2; D not resolved. The ends were cut back, 5 bases at V and 1 base at J, with 11 bases in the middle. The CDR3 spans 14 residues. The CDR3 DNA is TGTGCCAGCAGTGAAAGTGGTGGTAACTATGGCTACACCTTC. This sequence encodes CASSESGGNYGYTF.

This clonotype showed up just once. The chain has TRBV9 and TRBJ2-7; 7 nucleotides agree with TRBD1. Germline CDR1 and CDR2: SGDLS and YYNGEE. This CDR3 spans 12 amino acids. J gave up 4 bases and V 10 bases, and 8 bases lay outside the gene matches. CDR3 sequence: CARAPTGYEQYF. The CDR3 coding sequence is TGTGCCCGCGCGCCGACAGGGTACGAGCAGTACTTC.

The DNA for the CDR3 is TGTGCCAGCAGCCTGACAGGCGATACGCAGTATTTT. Protein product: CASSLTGDTQYF. V is TRBV12-3 or TRBV12-4 and J is TRBJ2-3, with D perhaps TRBD1 (6 bases). The CDR3 consists of 12 residues. V lost 6 bases, J lost 6 bases, and 10 bases lay in between.

This clonotype was detected a few times. The gene calls are TRBV5-1 and TRBJ1-1; TRBD1 aligns across 8 bases. Germline trimming cut 4 bases from V and 1 base from J; bases unmatched to any gene: 9. This CDR3 region has 16 residues. From germline, CDR1 is SGHRS and CDR2 YFSETQ. In DNA, the CDR3 is TGCGCCAGCAGCCCTACCTGGACAGGGAGGAACACTGAAGCTTTCTTT. This encodes CASSPTWTGRNTEAFF. The full variable domain, rest sourced from reference TRBV5-1 and TRBJ1-1, is KAGVTQTPRYLIKTRGQQVTLSCSPISGHRSVSWYQQTPGQGLQFLFEYFSETQRNKGNFPGRFSGRQFSNSRSEMNVSTLELGDSALYLCASSPTWTGRNTEAFFGQGTRLTVV.

This clonotype was recorded a few times. The V call is TRBV5-5, the J call TRBJ2-5, with unresolved D. Trimming shortened V by 0 bases and J by 5 bases, and 8 bases separated the two germline ends. Germline V gene lookup returns CDR1 SGHKS and CDR2 YYEKEE (reference sequence). CDR3 length: 13 amino acids. The CDR3 protein is CASSLDTTETQYF. The CDR3 nucleotides are TGTGCCAGCAGCTTGGACACGACCGAGACCCAGTACTTC.

Turning to this clonotype: Its ends do not fully match the called genes, so a read error is possible. The chain employs TRBV12-3 or TRBV12-4 and TRBJ2-3, with 11 bases identical to TRBD2. The CDR3 runs to 15 residues. The chain's CDR3 is CASSFSGGAGDTRYF. CDR3 nucleotides: TGTGCCAGCAGTTTTAGCGGGGGGGCTGGAGATACGCGGTATTTT.

The chain recombines TRBV6-2 or TRBV6-3 with TRBJ2-7, with 7 bases identical to TRBD1. The J call is doubtful: the DNA matches TRBJ2-5 better. The CDR3 covers 17 residues. Germline-derived CDR1 and CDR2 are MNHEY and SVGEGT. This CDR3 reads CASSYLRGGADEETQYF. In DNA, the CDR3 is TGTGCCAGCAGTTACCTCAGAGGGGGCGCTGATGAAGAGACCCAGTACTTC.

The gene calls are TRBV20-1 and TRBJ1-5; 9 bases line up with TRBD1. CDR1 DFQATT and CDR2 SNEGSKA come from the germline V gene (reference sequence). This CDR3 contains 15 residues. Unmatched junction bases numbered 3, after V lost 0 bases and J lost 3 bases. The DNA of the CDR3 is TGCAGTGCTAGAGAGGGACAGGGTCTCAATCAGCCCCAGCATTTT. Its translation: CSAREGQGLNQPQHF.

This clonotype turned up a few times. At one end the junction does not follow the germline gene, possibly because of a read error. V is TRBV27 and J is TRBJ2-3; 10 nucleotides match TRBD1. This CDR3 region has 16 residues. Germline V gene sequence: CDR1 MNHEY, CDR2 SMNVEV (reference sequence). The CDR3 region is CASRLPGTGATDTQYF. The CDR3 DNA reads as TGTGCCAGCCGTTTGCCGGGGACAGGGGCCACAGATACGCAGTATTTT.

This sequence joins TRBV7-2 and TRBJ2-7; D remains unclear. The assigned J gene may be wrong: the sequence end matches TRBJ2-5 better. The CDR3 spans 14 residues. Germline-derived CDR1 and CDR2 are SGHTA and FQGNSA. The chain's CDR3 is CASSPLRIEETQYF. CDR3 nucleotides: TGTGCCAGCAGCCCACTCCGGATTGAAGAGACCCAGTACTTC.

V is TRBV20-1 and J is TRBJ2-4; no firm D call. The germline CDR1 and CDR2 sequences are DFQATT and SNEGSKA (reference sequence). The CDR3 consists of 13 residues. The V end was cut by 1 base, the J end by 9 bases, with 13 bases between. CDR3 in amino acids: CSARGDTHLIQYF. The CDR3 coding sequence is TGCAGTGCTAGAGGGGATACCCACCTCATTCAGTACTTC.

J is TRBJ2-5 and V is TRBV28; TRBD1 aligns across 9 bases. From germline, CDR1 is MDHEN and CDR2 SYDVKM. The V and J ends lost 6 bases and 3 bases, in that order; junction bases with no gene match: 8. CDR3 length equals 15 residues. The CDR3 loop is CASSRGGQGKETQYF. CDR3 DNA: TGTGCCAGCAGCCGAGGGGGACAGGGAAAAGAGACCCAGTACTTC.

Concerning this clonotype: A much larger clone differs by one base, so this may be a read error. The rearrangement links TRBV18 to TRBJ2-5; 10 nucleotides match TRBD1. TRBJ2-1 explains the end of the DNA better; the J call may be wrong. Germline values: CDR1 KGHSH, CDR2 LQKENI. The CDR3 is made up of 13 amino acids. CDR3 nucleotide sequence: TGTGCCAGCTCACCAGGACAGGGGGGGACCCAGTTCTTC. Translation: CASSPGQGGTQFF.

The rearrangement links TRBV9 to TRBJ1-2, with 9 bases aligning to TRBD1. Germline lookup yields CDR1 SGDLS and CDR2 YYNGEE. J gave up 7 bases and V 5 bases, and 3 bases lay outside the gene matches. This CDR3 contains 12 residues. The CDR3 nucleotides are TGTGCCAGCAGTGGGACAGGGTTTGGCTACACCTTC. Protein sequence: CASSGTGFGYTF.

The chain couples TRBV25-1 to TRBJ2-7; D is uncertain. The germline CDR1 and CDR2 sequences are MGHDK and SYGVNS. CDR3 length equals 15 residues. Trimming stripped 4 bases from V and 0 bases from J, with 13 bases between. CDR3 nucleotides: TGTGCCAGCAGTGCTCTAGAGGCCAGCTCCTACGAGCAGTACTTC. Its translation: CASSALEASSYEQYF.

This clonotype was counted ten times or more. CDR3 sequence: CASSHDRGPQPQHF. DNA for the CDR3: TGTGCCAGCAGCCACGACAGGGGGCCTCAGCCCCAGCATTTT. The chain joins TRBV6-6 to TRBJ1-5; 10 bases align to TRBD1. The CDR3 length is 14 residues. Germline V CDR1 and CDR2: MNHNY, SVGAGI (reference sequence). V lost 6 bases to trimming and J lost 6 bases; unmatched junction nucleotides: 5.

DNA of the CDR3: TGTGCCAGCAGCGTTTCAACGGGGACCCAAGAGACCCAGTACTTC. It translates to CASSVSTGTQETQYF. The gene calls are TRBV9 and TRBJ2-5; either TRBD1 or TRBD2 may supply D (5 bases each). This CDR3 is built from 15 residues. Germline values: CDR1 SGDLS, CDR2 YYNGEE. V was clipped by 2 bases and J by 1 base, with 12 bases between them.

The chain recombines TRBV12-3 or TRBV12-4 with TRBJ2-1, with 9 nucleotides matching TRBD2. With 8 bases clipped from V and 4 bases from J, the junction kept 6 bases outside the gene matches. The CDR3 runs to 14 residues. The CDR3 DNA sequence: TGTGCCAGCGGGGTTACTAGCGGGTACAATGAGCAGTTCTTC. It encodes CASGVTSGYNEQFF.

This chain joins TRBV6-5 and TRBJ1-2; D is undetermined. V was trimmed by 2 bases and J by 6 bases, leaving 13 bases between them. From germline, CDR1 is MNHEY and CDR2 SVGAGI. The CDR3 consists of 14 residues. The chain's CDR3 is CASSYLVGQDGYTF. CDR3 sequence (DNA): TGTGCCAGCAGTTACCTGGTTGGGCAGGATGGCTACACCTTC.

This chain connects TRBV6-6 to TRBJ2-1; D may match TRBD1 or TRBD2 (5 bases each). Germline V gene data show CDR1 as MNHNY and CDR2 as SVGAGI (reference sequence). This CDR3 contains 15 residues. Trimming took off 0 bases at V and 9 bases at J, with 15 bases between the two ends. CDR3 coding DNA: TGTGCCAGCAGTTACTCTTCTAGCCTTAGGGGTGAGCAGTTCTTC. Translated, it gives CASSYSSSLRGEQFF.

Only a few counts were recorded for this clonotype. V usage is TRBV11-2 and J usage is TRBJ2-3, with D unclear. Germline V gene data show CDR1 as SGHAT and CDR2 as FQNNGV. The CDR3 extends over 13 amino acids. V lost 6 bases to trimming and J lost 4 bases, with 11 bases between them. DNA of the CDR3: TGTGCCAGCAGTTTCACGATGGCAGATACGCAGTATTTT. Translated: CASSFTMADTQYF.

This clonotype showed up just a few times. The chain couples TRBV6-6 to TRBJ1-2; TRBD1 matches 7 bases. V lost 6 bases to trimming and J lost 7 bases; unmatched junction nucleotides: 14. Germline CDR1 is MNHNY and CDR2 is SVGAGI (reference sequence). CDR3 size: 15 residues. The CDR3 loop is CASSPSGQGEGGYTF. The CDR3 region has the DNA TGTGCCAGCAGCCCCTCGGGCCAGGGGGAGGGTGGCTACACCTTC.

The chain has TRBV9 and TRBJ2-3; D is possibly TRBD1 (5 bases). Germline V lookup: CDR1 SGDLS, CDR2 YYNGEE. The V end lost 1 base, the J end lost 4 bases, and 10 bases lay between the germline ends. CDR3 length: 14 residues. For the CDR3, the DNA is TGTGCCAGCAGCGTAAGGGGCTTTTCAGATACGCAGTATTTT. Translation gives CASSVRGFSDTQYF.

The V call is TRBV9, the J call TRBJ1-1; D is uncertain. Germline CDR1 SGDLS, CDR2 YYNGEE. CDR3 length: 15 amino acids. V shed 4 bases and J shed 6 bases, with 19 bases lying between them. The CDR3 nucleotides are TGTGCCAGCAGCCCCCGTGGCTCGCGTATCGCTGAAGCTTTCTTT. Amino acids: CASSPRGSRIAEAFF.